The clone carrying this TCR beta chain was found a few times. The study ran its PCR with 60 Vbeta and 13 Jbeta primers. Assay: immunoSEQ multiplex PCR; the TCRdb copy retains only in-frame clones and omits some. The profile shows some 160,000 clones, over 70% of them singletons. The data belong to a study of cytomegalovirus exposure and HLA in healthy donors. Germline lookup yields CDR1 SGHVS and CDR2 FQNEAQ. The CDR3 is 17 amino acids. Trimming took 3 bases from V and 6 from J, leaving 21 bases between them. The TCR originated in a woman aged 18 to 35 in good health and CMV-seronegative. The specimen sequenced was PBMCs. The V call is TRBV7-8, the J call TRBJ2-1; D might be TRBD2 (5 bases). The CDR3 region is CASSFSGVGLAFNEQFF. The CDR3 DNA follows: TGTGCCAGCAGCTTTTCCGGTGTAGGACTGGCGTTCAATGAGCAGTTCTTC.